The next 18 T cell receptor beta chains were all read from a single sample in a study of cytomegalovirus exposure and HLA in healthy donors. Use of 60 Vbeta and 13 Jbeta primers characterized the PCR. This table comes from immunoSEQ multiplex PCR, and its TCRdb copy is limited to in-frame clones, with some not included. The sample has about 120,000 clones, 15% to 20% seen once. Sequencing was carried out using PBMCs. These receptors originate from a female donor in good health and CMV-seropositive.

This rearrangement joins TRBV5-1 to TRBJ2-2; 13 bases map to TRBD2. The CDR3 is made up of 17 amino acids. Germline-derived CDR1 and CDR2 are SGHRS and YFSETQ. V gave up 4 bases and J gave up 7 bases; unmatched junction bases: 10. The CDR3 loop reads CASSQTSGRASIGELFF. In DNA form, the CDR3 reads TGCGCCAGCAGCCAAACTAGCGGGAGGGCCTCTATCGGGGAGCTGTTTTTT.

This clone was observed a few times. V usage is TRBV5-4 and J usage is TRBJ1-2, with no clear D. V shed 0 bases and J shed 6 bases, with 15 bases lying between them. The CDR3 length is 15 residues. Germline V gene lookup returns CDR1 SGHNT and CDR2 YYREEE (reference sequence). The CDR3 coding sequence is TGTGCCAGCAGCTTGGCCAATGGTCCTAGAGATGGCTACACCTTC. This translates into CASSLANGPRDGYTF. Full variable domain (missing parts from reference TRBV5-4 and TRBJ1-2): ETGVTQSPTHLIKTRGQQVTLRCSSQSGHNTVSWYQQALGQGPQFIFQYYREEENGRGNFPPRFSGLQFPNYSSELNVNALELDDSALYLCASSLANGPRDGYTFGSGTRLTVV.

V and J are TRBV10-3 and TRBJ2-1; D is undetermined. Per germline, CDR1 ENHRY and CDR2 SYGVKD. This CDR3 is 15 amino acids long. V was clipped by 2 bases and J by 6 bases, with 14 bases between them. CDR3 loop: CAISEKLSSANEQFF. CDR3 in DNA: TGTGCCATCAGTGAGAAGCTTTCCTCCGCCAATGAGCAGTTCTTC.

This clone was observed a few times. The V gene is TRBV19, the J gene TRBJ1-2, with D perhaps TRBD1 (5 bases). V was pared by 3 bases and J by 8 bases, with 16 bases between. Germline V CDR1 and CDR2: LNHDA, SQIVND (reference sequence). This CDR3 is built from 14 residues. CDR3 amino acids: CASSISQGSSGYTF. The CDR3 nucleotides read TGTGCCAGTAGTATTAGTCAGGGCTCTTCGGGCTACACCTTC.

V usage is TRBV4-1 and J usage is TRBJ2-7; 9 bases agree with TRBD2. V gave up 3 bases and J gave up 0 bases; unmatched junction bases: 9. Germline CDR1 and CDR2: MGHRA and YSYEKL. This CDR3 spans 17 amino acids. CDR3 residues: CASSHIPGTSYSYEQYF. Here the CDR3 DNA reads TGCGCCAGCAGCCACATACCCGGGACTAGCTACTCCTACGAGCAGTACTTC.

CDR3 protein: CASSSNVDTEAFF. The DNA for the CDR3 is TGCGCCAGCAGCTCTAACGTGGACACTGAAGCTTTCTTT. The chain couples TRBV5-1 to TRBJ1-1; D is unresolved. CDR1 and CDR2 from the germline V gene are SGHRS and YFSETQ. This CDR3 is 13 amino acids long. Trimming removed 3 bases at V and 3 bases at J, with 9 bases between.

The chain combines TRBV29-1 with TRBJ1-1; 8 bases align to TRBD1. The CDR3 length is 13 residues. The germline gives CDR1 SQVTM, CDR2 ANQGSEA. The V segment lost 3 bases and the J segment 13 bases; nucleotides outside the gene matches: 13. CDR3 sequence (DNA): TGCAGCGTTGATCCAGGGGGCGATAGGGTTGGTTTCTTT. Amino acid sequence: CSVDPGGDRVGFF.

In its sample, this clone was seen a few times. This sequence joins TRBV19 and TRBJ1-5, with TRBD1 matching 7 bases. Germline V gives CDR1 LNHDA, CDR2 SQIVND (reference sequence). The CDR3 loop spans 15 amino acids. V was pared by 6 bases and J by 0 bases, with 5 bases of the junction left unmatched. CDR3 residues: CASRVTGISNQPQHF. For the CDR3, the DNA is TGTGCCAGTAGGGTGACAGGGATTAGCAATCAGCCCCAGCATTTT.

This clone has just a few counts. CDR3 in DNA: TGCGCCAGCAGCCAAGATTATAGGTCAACACGGGATCAGCCCCAGCATTTT. Translating it yields CASSQDYRSTRDQPQHF. The J gene is TRBJ1-5, the V gene TRBV4-3; unclear D gene. V was shortened by 0 bases and J by 5 bases, with 17 bases between the two germline ends. The germline CDR1 and CDR2 sequences are LGHNA and YSLEER. The length of the CDR3 is 17 residues.

The chain employs TRBV19 and TRBJ1-4, with D unclear. The germline V gene encodes CDR1 LNHDA and CDR2 SQIVND (reference sequence). V lost 6 bases, J lost 5 bases, and 10 bases lay in between. CDR3 length: 13 residues. The CDR3 here is CASRNRPNEKLFF. CDR3 DNA: TGTGCCAGTAGGAACAGACCCAATGAAAAACTGTTTTTT.

The chain joins TRBV11-1 to TRBJ2-4, with 12 bases aligning to TRBD2. Germline V lookup: CDR1 SGHAT, CDR2 FQDESV (reference sequence). The CDR3 has 15 amino acids. Trimming took 1 base from V and 6 from J; bases not matched to a gene: 1. The CDR3 loop reads CASSLGTSGINIQYF. The DNA for the CDR3 is TGTGCCAGCAGCTTAGGGACTAGCGGGATAAACATTCAGTACTTC.

The rearrangement uses TRBV27 and TRBJ2-3; TRBD2 might be the D (6 bases). Germline V gene lookup returns CDR1 MNHEY and CDR2 SMNVEV (reference sequence). V was pared by 10 bases and J by 2 bases, with 19 bases between. The CDR3 has 15 amino acids. The CDR3 protein is CATVRGGYYTDTQYF. The CDR3 nucleotides read TGTGCCACCGTGCGGGGCGGATACTACACAGATACGCAGTATTTT.

This clone was observed a few times. This chain links TRBV7-3 with TRBJ2-2; D possibly corresponds to TRBD1 (6 bases). Trimming stripped 5 bases from V and 4 bases from J, with 14 bases between. The CDR3 runs 15 residues. Germline V gene sequence: CDR1 SGHTA, CDR2 FQGTGA. CDR3 nucleotides: TGTGCCAGCAGCGTGCAGGGGACAACCACCGGGGAGCTGTTTTTT. This gives the protein CASSVQGTTTGELFF.

This clone was picked up a small number of times. The J gene is TRBJ2-7, the V gene TRBV14; the D is unclear. Trimming stripped 3 bases from V and 3 bases from J, with 6 bases between. This CDR3 spans 12 amino acids. The germline V gene encodes CDR1 SGHDN and CDR2 FVKESK. The CDR3 DNA follows: TGTGCCAGCAGCCATCAGGACTACGAGCAGTACTTC. It yields the protein CASSHQDYEQYF.

This clone was counted only a few times. The rearrangement uses TRBV2 and TRBJ2-5; D unresolved. With 7 bases removed from V and 2 bases from J, the gap between germline ends came to 5 bases. Germline values: CDR1 SNHLY, CDR2 FYNNEI. There are 11 residues in the CDR3. In nucleotides, the CDR3 is TGTGCCAGCACCACACAAGAGACCCAGTACTTC. As protein: CASTTQETQYF.

In its sample, this clone was seen a few times. The chain is built from TRBV5-1 and TRBJ2-7; D is uncertain. V was trimmed by 2 bases and J by 3 bases, leaving 24 bases between them. Looked up from germline, CDR1 is SGHRS and CDR2 is YFSETQ. This CDR3 has 18 amino acids. The CDR3 loop reads CASSFSPKRQTPVYEQYF. DNA for the CDR3: TGCGCCAGCAGCTTCTCTCCTAAACGACAAACCCCTGTCTACGAGCAGTACTTC.

The V call is TRBV9, the J call TRBJ2-5, with D maybe TRBD1 (7 bases). V lost 3 bases and J lost 5, with 14 bases in between. Germline V gene data show CDR1 as SGDLS and CDR2 as YYNGEE. CDR3 length: 14 residues. CDR3 bases: TGTGCCAGCAGCGCGACGACAGGGAGGGAGACCCAGTACTTC. Protein: CASSATTGRETQYF.

This clone was counted between two and nine times. The rearrangement links TRBV9 to TRBJ2-7; weak D call: TRBD2 (5 bases). The CDR3 runs 14 residues. Looked up from germline, CDR1 is SGDLS and CDR2 is YYNGEE. V shed 4 bases and J shed 4 bases, with 15 bases lying between them. CDR3: CASSPHEPGYEQYF. CDR3 coding DNA: TGTGCCAGCAGCCCCCATGAGCCGGGATACGAGCAGTACTTC. Full variable domain (outside the CDR3, taken from reference TRBV9 and TRBJ2-7): DSGVTQTPKHLITATGQRVTLRCSPRSGDLSVYWYQQSLDQGLQFLIQYYNGEERAKGNILERFSAQQFPDLHSELNLSSLELGDSALYFCASSPHEPGYEQYFGPGTRLTVT.